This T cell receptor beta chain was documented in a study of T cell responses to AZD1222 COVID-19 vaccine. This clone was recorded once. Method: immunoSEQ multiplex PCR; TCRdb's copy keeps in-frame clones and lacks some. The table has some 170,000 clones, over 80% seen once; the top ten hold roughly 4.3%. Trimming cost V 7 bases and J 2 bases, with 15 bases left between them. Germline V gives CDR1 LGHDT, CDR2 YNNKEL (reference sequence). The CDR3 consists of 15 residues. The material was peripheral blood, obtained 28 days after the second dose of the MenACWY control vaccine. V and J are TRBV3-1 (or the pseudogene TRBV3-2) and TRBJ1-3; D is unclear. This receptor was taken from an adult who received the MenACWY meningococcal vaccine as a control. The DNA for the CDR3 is TGTGCCAGCAAAAAAGCAGGAGTGGCTGGAAACACCATATATTTT. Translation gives CASKKAGVAGNTIYF.